These 22 T cell receptor beta chains share one sample of origin, sequenced in a study of blood T cells in healthy people across ages. A sample-barcoded 5' primer and a J-beta primer mix were used in a second PCR of roughly 6 to 12 cycles. From the 5' RACE reads, TCRdb called clonotypes with MiXCR, one entry per CDR3 protein. Of fewer than 1 million distinct CDR3 sequences in the sample, under 45% were seen once. Sequencing was performed on blood. These receptor sequences come from a man aged 55 to 69 in good health.

The V and J genes are TRBV7-9 and TRBJ2-1; maybe TRBD2 (6 bases). V was cut by 4 bases and J by 0 bases, with 13 bases left in between. CDR3 size: 16 residues. Germline-derived CDR1 and CDR2 are SEHNR and FQNEAQ (reference sequence). In nucleotides, the CDR3 is TGTGCCAGCAGCTCTCCGGGACTGGACTCCTACAATGAGCAGTTCTTC. It codes for CASSSPGLDSYNEQFF. Full variable domain (missing parts from reference TRBV7-9 and TRBJ2-1): DTGVSQNPRHKITKRGQNVTFRCDPISEHNRLYWYRQTLGQGPEFLTYFQNEAQLEKSRLLSDRFSAERPKGSFSTLEIQRTEQGDSAMYLCASSSPGLDSYNEQFFGPGTRLTVL.

This clonotype was observed a few times. The chain recombines TRBV4-1 with TRBJ2-5; TRBD2 aligns across 7 bases. V lost 3 bases, J lost 5 bases, and 9 bases stayed unmatched. Germline V gene data show CDR1 as MGHRA and CDR2 as YSYEKL. The CDR3 totals 15 residues. The CDR3 bases are TGCGCCAGCAGCCAGCGCGGGGGACTGCTGGAGACCCAGTACTTC. Its translation is CASSQRGGLLETQYF.

V and J are TRBV7-2 and TRBJ2-1; TRBD1 matches at 7 bases. CDR3 length: 15 amino acids. The V gene end was trimmed by 5 bases and the J gene end by 0 bases; junction bases not matched to a gene: 4. The germline CDR1 and CDR2 sequences are SGHTA and FQGNSA. CDR3 DNA: TGTGCCAGCAGCATACAGGGGAGCTCCTACAATGAGCAGTTCTTC. It translates to CASSIQGSSYNEQFF.

The chain links TRBV29-1 to TRBJ1-2; 7 nucleotides align to TRBD1. The germline gives CDR1 SQVTM, CDR2 ANQGSEA. V was pared by 3 bases and J by 2 bases, with 6 bases of the junction left unmatched. This CDR3 contains 14 residues. Here the CDR3 DNA reads TGCAGCGTTGACTTCCAGGGGGTAAACTATGGCTACACCTTC. Protein product: CSVDFQGVNYGYTF.

This chain links TRBV7-2 with TRBJ2-7, with 10 bases fitting TRBD1. Germline CDR1 SGHTA, CDR2 FQGNSA. The CDR3 length is 14 residues. J lost 5 bases, V lost 4 bases, and 5 bases had no gene match. Here the CDR3 reads CASSSGQGNNEQYF. DNA for the CDR3: TGTGCCAGCAGCTCGGGACAGGGGAACAACGAGCAGTACTTC.

V usage is TRBV11-2 and J usage is TRBJ1-2; 7 nucleotides line up with TRBD1. Germline CDR1 and CDR2: SGHAT and FQNNGV. V shed 3 bases, J shed 3 bases, and the junction held 4 bases outside the gene matches. The CDR3 consists of 14 residues. The CDR3 here is CASSFAGTDYGYTF. CDR3 DNA sequence: TGTGCCAGCAGCTTCGCAGGGACAGACTATGGCTACACCTTC.

The genes are TRBV18 and TRBJ1-2; no firm D call. V shed 0 bases and J shed 8 bases, with 16 bases lying between them. CDR1 is KGHSH and CDR2 is LQKENI in the germline V gene. CDR3 length: 15 amino acids. CDR3 protein: CASSPPQRAGSGYTF. For the CDR3, the DNA is TGTGCCAGCTCACCACCGCAAAGGGCCGGGTCCGGCTACACCTTC.

This clonotype was detected many times. This chain joins TRBV20-1 and TRBJ1-2; TRBD1 is a possible D gene (6 bases). The CDR3 has 14 residues. Germline CDR1 DFQATT, CDR2 SNEGSKA (reference sequence). V was cut by 0 bases and J by 3 bases, with 11 bases left in between. CDR3 DNA sequence: TGCAGTGCTAGAGATCAACAGGGATACTATGGCTACACCTTC. It specifies CSARDQQGYYGYTF.

This clonotype was found a few times. The gene calls are TRBV4-1 and TRBJ2-3; D call uncertain. CDR3 size: 13 residues. Germline CDR1 reads MGHRA; CDR2 reads YSYEKL. V dropped 2 bases and J dropped 2 bases, with 5 bases sitting between them. The CDR3 spells CASSQYHTDTQYF. The DNA for the CDR3 is TGCGCCAGCAGCCAATACCACACAGATACGCAGTATTTT.

This clonotype came up a few times. The chain employs TRBV7-2 and TRBJ2-4; D perhaps matches TRBD1 (5 bases). Germline assignment: CDR1 SGHTA and CDR2 FQGNSA. This CDR3 has 15 amino acids. Trimming removed 1 base from V and 6 bases from J, with 13 bases in between. CDR3 in amino acids: CASSLVAIQGNIQYF. CDR3 DNA: TGTGCCAGCAGCTTAGTAGCTATTCAGGGAAACATTCAGTACTTC. Full variable domain (outside the CDR3, taken from reference TRBV7-2 and TRBJ2-4): GAGVSQSPSNKVTEKGKDVELRCDPISGHTALYWYRQSLGQGLEFLIYFQGNSAPDKSGLPSDRFSAERTGGSVSTLTIQRTQQEDSAVYLCASSLVAIQGNIQYFGAGTRLSVL.

This clonotype was picked up many times. This chain connects TRBV12-3 or TRBV12-4 to TRBJ2-7; D gene uncertain. The CDR3 is 13 residues long. V lost 3 bases and J 0 bases, leaving 6 bases between the germline ends. The CDR3 reads CASSLSNSYEQYF. As DNA, the CDR3 is TGTGCCAGCAGTTTGAGTAACTCCTACGAGCAGTACTTC.

The chain has TRBV7-2 and TRBJ2-7, with D maybe TRBD1 (6 bases). Deletions cut 5 bases from V and 6 bases from J, with 14 bases between. Germline V gene sequence: CDR1 SGHTA, CDR2 FQGNSA. The CDR3 contains 13 residues. For the CDR3, the DNA is TGTGCCAGCAGCGCACAGGGTTTTGGCGAGCAGTACTTC. This sequence encodes CASSAQGFGEQYF.

This clonotype was detected a few times. This chain uses TRBV7-8 with TRBJ1-1; D is uncertain. Germline V gives CDR1 SGHVS, CDR2 FQNEAQ. Trimming stripped 5 bases from V and 5 bases from J, with 24 bases between. The CDR3 has 17 amino acids. The CDR3 DNA reads as TGTGCCAGCAGCCCGACCGGCCTCGGGTTCCGATGGACTGAAGCTTTCTTT. Protein product: CASSPTGLGFRWTEAFF.

This rearrangement joins TRBV10-3 to TRBJ2-1, with 9 bases that match TRBD2. With V trimmed by 0 bases and J by 7 bases, 7 bases remained unmatched. The CDR3 runs to 16 residues. Germline assignment: CDR1 ENHRY and CDR2 SYGVKD. The CDR3 here is CAISESPRGGRNEQFF. In DNA form, the CDR3 reads TGTGCCATCAGTGAGTCGCCGCGGGGGGGCCGAAATGAGCAGTTCTTC.

The chain links TRBV7-2 to TRBJ1-6; TRBD1 agrees at 7 bases. J was trimmed by 10 bases and V by 1 base; bases with no gene match: 10. Germline CDR1 is SGHTA and CDR2 is FQGNSA. This CDR3 has 16 residues. CDR3 DNA: TGTGCCAGCAGCTTAGGGGGAAGGGGGCAGAAATCACCCCTCCACTTT. This sequence encodes CASSLGGRGQKSPLHF.

The chain recombines TRBV6-7 with TRBJ2-3; D unclear. TRBV6-7 is known as an ORF, though its function is uncertain. With 0 bases removed from V and 2 bases from J, the gap between germline ends came to 9 bases. This CDR3 spans 15 amino acids. In DNA, the CDR3 is TGTGCCAGCAGTTACTCCTACACCCACACAGATACGCAGTATTTT. Encoded protein: CASSYSYTHTDTQYF.

The chain couples TRBV3-1 to TRBJ1-1, with D possibly being TRBD1 (5 bases). Germline loops: CDR1 LGHDT, CDR2 YNNKEL (reference sequence). The CDR3 has 15 residues. Between the trimmed V and J ends, which lost 4 bases and 5 bases, there was a span of 17 bases. CDR3 sequence reads: CASSPATGGGTEAFF. The CDR3, as DNA: TGTGCCAGCAGCCCCGCGACGGGGGGAGGAACTGAAGCTTTCTTT.

Turning to this clonotype: The germline gene is not matched at one end of the junction; a read error may be the cause. V usage is TRBV6-2 or TRBV6-3 and J usage is TRBJ2-4; D is perhaps TRBD1 (5 bases). With the DNA end fitting TRBJ2-7 better, the J assignment may be wrong. This CDR3 has 16 residues. CDR1 is MNHEY and CDR2 is SVGEGT in the germline V gene. The CDR3 DNA sequence: TGTCCCAGCAGTTACTCAGAGGTGGCAGGGACCTACGAGCAGTACTTC. Protein: CPSSYSEVAGTYEQYF.

The rearrangement joins TRBV28 to TRBJ2-1; TRBD2 matches 7 bases. In germline, CDR1 is MDHEN, CDR2 SYDVKM. There are 12 residues in the CDR3. Germline trimming cut 10 bases from V and 4 bases from J; bases unmatched to any gene: 4. CDR3 sequence: CAIRGVYNEQFF. As DNA, the CDR3 is TGTGCCATCCGGGGGGTGTACAATGAGCAGTTCTTC.

The table lists this clonotype with a few counts. Germline is not matched at one junction end, which may reflect a read error. V usage is TRBV6-1 and J usage is TRBJ1-1; tentatively, D is TRBD1 (6 bases). The CDR3 consists of 13 residues. Germline V gene sequence: CDR1 MNHNS, CDR2 SASEGT. CDR3 protein: CASTEQGNTEAFF. The CDR3 bases are TGTGCCAGCACTGAACAGGGGAACACTGAAGCTTTCTTT.

This clonotype was picked up a small number of times. V usage is TRBV6-6 and J usage is TRBJ1-4; TRBD1 matches at 10 bases. V lost 1 base and J lost 8; bases outside the gene matches: 7. This CDR3 contains 16 residues. The germline CDR1 and CDR2 sequences are MNHNY and SVGAGI (reference sequence). The CDR3 loop is CASSYWTGGIEEKLFF. CDR3 nucleotide sequence: TGTGCCAGCAGTTACTGGACAGGGGGAATAGAGGAAAAACTGTTTTTT.

The rearrangement joins TRBV20-1 to TRBJ2-1, with TRBD2 matching over 8 bases. CDR3 length: 14 amino acids. Germline CDR1 reads DFQATT; CDR2 reads SNEGSKA (reference sequence). The V gene end was trimmed by 3 bases and the J gene end by 6 bases; junction bases not matched to a gene: 7. The CDR3 is CSASRRGGPNEQFF. Written as DNA, the CDR3 is TGCAGTGCTAGTCGTCGGGGGGGCCCCAATGAGCAGTTCTTC.